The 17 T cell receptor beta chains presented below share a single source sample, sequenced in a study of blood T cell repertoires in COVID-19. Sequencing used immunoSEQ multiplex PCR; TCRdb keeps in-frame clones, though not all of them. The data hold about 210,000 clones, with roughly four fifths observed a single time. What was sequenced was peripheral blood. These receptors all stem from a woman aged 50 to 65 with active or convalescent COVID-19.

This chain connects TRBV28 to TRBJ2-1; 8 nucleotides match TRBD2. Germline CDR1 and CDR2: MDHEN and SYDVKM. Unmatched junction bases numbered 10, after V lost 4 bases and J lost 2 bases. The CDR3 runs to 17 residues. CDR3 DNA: TGTGCCAGCAGTTCCGTCAGTCTAGCGGGCCCCTACAATGAGCAGTTCTTC. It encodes CASSSVSLAGPYNEQFF. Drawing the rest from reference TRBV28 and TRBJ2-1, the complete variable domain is DVKVTQSSRYLVKRTGEKVFLECVQDMDHENMFWYRQDPGLGLRLIYFSYDVKMKEKGDIPEGYSVSREKKERFSLILESASTNQTSMYLCASSSVSLAGPYNEQFFGPGTRLTVL.

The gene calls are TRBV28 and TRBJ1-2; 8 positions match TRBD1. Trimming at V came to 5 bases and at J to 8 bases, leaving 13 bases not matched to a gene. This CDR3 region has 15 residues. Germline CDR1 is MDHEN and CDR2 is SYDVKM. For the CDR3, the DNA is TGTGCCAGCAGTCTTCCGGACAGGGCACGTGGAGGCTACACCTTC. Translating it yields CASSLPDRARGGYTF.

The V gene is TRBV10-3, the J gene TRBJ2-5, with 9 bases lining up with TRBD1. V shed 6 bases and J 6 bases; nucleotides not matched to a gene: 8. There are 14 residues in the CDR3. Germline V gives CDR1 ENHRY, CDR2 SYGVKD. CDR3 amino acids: CAISDTGGEKTQYF. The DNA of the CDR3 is TGTGCCATCAGCGACACAGGGGGCGAAAAGACCCAGTACTTC.

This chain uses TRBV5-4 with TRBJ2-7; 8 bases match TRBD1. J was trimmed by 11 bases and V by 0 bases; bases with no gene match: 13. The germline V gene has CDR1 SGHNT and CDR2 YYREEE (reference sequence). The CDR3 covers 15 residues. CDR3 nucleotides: TGTGCCAGCAGCTTGGATATGCAGGGGGCCCAGTATGAGTACGTC. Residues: CASSLDMQGAQYEYV.

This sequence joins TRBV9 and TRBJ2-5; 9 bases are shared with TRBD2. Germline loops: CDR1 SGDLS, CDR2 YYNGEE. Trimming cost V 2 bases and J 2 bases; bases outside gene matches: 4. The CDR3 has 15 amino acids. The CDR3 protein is CASSVSGSRQETQYF. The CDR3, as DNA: TGTGCCAGCAGCGTTAGCGGGAGTAGGCAAGAGACCCAGTACTTC.

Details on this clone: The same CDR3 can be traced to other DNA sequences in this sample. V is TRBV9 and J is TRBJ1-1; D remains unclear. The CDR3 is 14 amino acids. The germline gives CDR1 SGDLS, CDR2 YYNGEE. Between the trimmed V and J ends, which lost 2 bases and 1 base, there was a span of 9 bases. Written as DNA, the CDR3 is TGTGCCAGCAGCGTTGGCGGCTCGAACACTGAAGCTTTCTTT. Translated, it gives CASSVGGSNTEAFF.

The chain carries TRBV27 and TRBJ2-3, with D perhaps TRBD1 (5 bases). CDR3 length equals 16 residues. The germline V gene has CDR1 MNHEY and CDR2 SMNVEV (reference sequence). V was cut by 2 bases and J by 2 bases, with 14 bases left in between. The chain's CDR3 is CASSLNPDSPTDTQYF. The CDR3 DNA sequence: TGTGCCAGCAGTTTAAATCCAGACAGCCCCACAGATACGCAGTATTTT.

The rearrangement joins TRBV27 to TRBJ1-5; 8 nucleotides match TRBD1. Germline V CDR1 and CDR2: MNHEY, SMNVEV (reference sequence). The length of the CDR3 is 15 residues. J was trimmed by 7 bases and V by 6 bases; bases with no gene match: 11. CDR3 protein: CASSPRDRPGQPQHF. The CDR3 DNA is TGTGCCAGCAGCCCGAGGGACAGGCCCGGGCAGCCCCAGCATTTT.

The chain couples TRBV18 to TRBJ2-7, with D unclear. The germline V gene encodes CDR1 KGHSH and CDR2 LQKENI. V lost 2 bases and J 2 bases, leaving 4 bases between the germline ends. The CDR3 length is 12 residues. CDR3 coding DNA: TGTGCCAGCTCACCAACAGCCTACGAGCAGTACTTC. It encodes CASSPTAYEQYF.

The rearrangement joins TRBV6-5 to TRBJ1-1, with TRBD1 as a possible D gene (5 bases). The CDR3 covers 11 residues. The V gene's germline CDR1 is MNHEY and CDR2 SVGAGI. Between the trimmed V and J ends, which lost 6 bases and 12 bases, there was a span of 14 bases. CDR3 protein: CASRRGGRTFF. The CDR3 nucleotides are TGTGCCAGCAGAAGGGGAGGTAGGACTTTCTTT.

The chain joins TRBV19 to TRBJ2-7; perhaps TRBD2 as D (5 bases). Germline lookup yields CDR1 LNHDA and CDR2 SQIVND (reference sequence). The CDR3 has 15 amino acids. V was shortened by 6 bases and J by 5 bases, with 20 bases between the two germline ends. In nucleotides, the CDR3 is TGTGCCAGTAGCTGGAAGAGCGGAGGTTCCGACGAGCAGTACTTC. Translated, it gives CASSWKSGGSDEQYF.

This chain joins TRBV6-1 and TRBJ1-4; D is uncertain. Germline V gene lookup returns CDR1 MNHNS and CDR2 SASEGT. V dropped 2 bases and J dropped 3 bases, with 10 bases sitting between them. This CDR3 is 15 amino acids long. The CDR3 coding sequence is TGTGCCAGCAGTGAAAACGGGTGGGCTAATGAAAAACTGTTTTTT. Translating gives CASSENGWANEKLFF.

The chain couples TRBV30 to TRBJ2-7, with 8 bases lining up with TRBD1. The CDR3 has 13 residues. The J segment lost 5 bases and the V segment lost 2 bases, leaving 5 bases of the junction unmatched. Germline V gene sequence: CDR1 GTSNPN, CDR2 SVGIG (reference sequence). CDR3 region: CAWSPGGMNEQYF. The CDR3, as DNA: TGTGCCTGGAGTCCAGGGGGCATGAACGAGCAGTACTTC.

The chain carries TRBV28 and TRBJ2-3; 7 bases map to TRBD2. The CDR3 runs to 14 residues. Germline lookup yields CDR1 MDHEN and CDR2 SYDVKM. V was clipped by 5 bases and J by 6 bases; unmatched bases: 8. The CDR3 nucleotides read TGTGCCAGCAGTGAACCGGGAGGTTCGGATACGCAGTATTTT. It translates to CASSEPGGSDTQYF.

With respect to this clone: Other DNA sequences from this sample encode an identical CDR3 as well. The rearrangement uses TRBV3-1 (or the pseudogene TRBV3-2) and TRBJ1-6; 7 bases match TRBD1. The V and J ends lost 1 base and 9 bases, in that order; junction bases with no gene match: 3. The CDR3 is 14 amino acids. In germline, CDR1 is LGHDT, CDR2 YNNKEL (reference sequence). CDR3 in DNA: TGTGCCAGCAGCCAAGGGACAGGAGGTTCACCCCTCCACTTT. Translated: CASSQGTGGSPLHF.

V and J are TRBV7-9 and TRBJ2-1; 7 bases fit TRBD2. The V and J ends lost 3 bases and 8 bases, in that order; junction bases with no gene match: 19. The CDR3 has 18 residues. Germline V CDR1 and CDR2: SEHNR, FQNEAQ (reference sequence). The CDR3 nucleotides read TGTGCCAGCAGCTTGGGTTATGAGCGGGACTATAAGCCCGATGAGCAGTTCTTC. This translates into CASSLGYERDYKPDEQFF.

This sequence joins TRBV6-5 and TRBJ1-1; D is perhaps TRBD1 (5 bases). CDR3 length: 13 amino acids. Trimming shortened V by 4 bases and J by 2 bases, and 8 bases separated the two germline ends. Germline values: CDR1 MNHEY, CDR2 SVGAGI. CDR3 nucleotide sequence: TGTGCCAGCAGTTTCAGGACAAACACTGAAGCTTTCTTT. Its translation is CASSFRTNTEAFF.